A single sample gave rise to the 23 T cell receptor beta chains below, sequenced in a study of PD-1 blockade in classical Hodgkin lymphoma. Using immunoSEQ multiplex PCR, the repertoire was profiled, and TCRdb retains in-frame clones only, with some absent. The sample lists 29,000 or so clones; around 68% were seen once. Each of the patients experienced relapse following autologous stem cell transplantation, and their brentuximab vedotin exposure differed. The input for sequencing was peripheral blood mononuclear cells (PBMCs), taken before the second cycle of nivolumab. The receptors were gathered from a human donor with classical Hodgkin lymphoma.

The J gene is TRBJ1-5, the V gene TRBV27, with D perhaps matching TRBD1 (6 bases). CDR1 and CDR2 from the germline V gene are MNHEY and SMNVEV (reference sequence). V lost 3 bases to trimming and J lost 5 bases, with 17 bases between them. This CDR3 region has 16 residues. This CDR3 is CASSFLGGGRDQPQHF. The CDR3, as DNA: TGTGCCAGCAGTTTCCTTGGCGGGGGGCGGGATCAGCCCCAGCATTTT.

The chain is built from TRBV6-1 and TRBJ2-7; D unclear. V lost 11 bases and J lost 2, with 19 bases in between. CDR3 length equals 14 residues. The germline V gene has CDR1 MNHNS and CDR2 SASEGT. CDR3 protein: CAGTAIISPYEQYF. The DNA for the CDR3 is TGTGCCGGCACGGCGATTATAAGCCCCTACGAGCAGTACTTC.

The V gene is TRBV19, the J gene TRBJ2-1, with unresolved D. CDR3 length: 12 residues. Trimming took off 5 bases at V and 3 bases at J, with 5 bases between the two ends. Per the germline V gene, CDR1 is LNHDA and CDR2 is SQIVND (reference sequence). The CDR3 sequence: CASSFNYNEQFF. The CDR3 DNA is TGTGCCAGTAGTTTTAACTACAATGAGCAGTTCTTC.

The V and J genes are TRBV12-5 and TRBJ2-1; D is perhaps TRBD1 or TRBD2 (5 bases each). CDR1 and CDR2 (germline): LGHNT, FRNRAP. The CDR3 loop spans 13 amino acids. V lost 7 bases and J 10 bases, leaving 17 bases between the germline ends. The CDR3 sequence: CASAQGDRLEQFF. CDR3 nucleotides: TGTGCTAGTGCCCAGGGAGATCGGTTGGAGCAGTTCTTC.

This clone turned up a few times. This chain joins TRBV4-1 and TRBJ1-1; D unclear. The germline V and J ends were trimmed by 1 base and 3 bases, with 6 bases remaining between them. Germline V gene lookup returns CDR1 MGHRA and CDR2 YSYEKL. The CDR3 totals 13 residues. DNA for the CDR3: TGCGCCAGCAGCCAAGCCAGGTACACTGAAGCTTTCTTT. Its translation: CASSQARYTEAFF.

The chain recombines TRBV4-3 with TRBJ2-1, with D tentatively TRBD2 (5 bases). With 0 bases removed from V and 1 base from J, the gap between germline ends came to 13 bases. This CDR3 spans 17 amino acids. Germline V gene lookup returns CDR1 LGHNA and CDR2 YSLEER. The CDR3 reads CASSQDFRTGSYNEQFF. CDR3 DNA: TGCGCCAGCAGCCAAGATTTTAGGACGGGGTCCTACAATGAGCAGTTCTTC.

The V and J genes are TRBV27 and TRBJ1-6, with no clear D. Looked up from germline, CDR1 is MNHEY and CDR2 is SMNVEV (reference sequence). This CDR3 comprises 14 residues. V lost 7 bases and J 7 bases, leaving 14 bases between the germline ends. The CDR3 loop reads CASKSRQANSPLHF. CDR3 DNA: TGTGCCAGCAAATCTCGGCAGGCAAATTCACCCCTCCACTTT.

J is TRBJ2-1 and V is TRBV21-1; TRBD1, the table's D call, was not compared with the DNA. TRBV21-1 is tagged as a pseudogene. CDR3 length: 15 residues. The CDR3 DNA is TGTGCCAGCAGCACCCGGGACAGGGCCTACAATGAGCAGTTCTTC. Translated, it gives CASSTRDRAYNEQFF.

The chain combines TRBV18 with TRBJ2-7; no clear D gene. Germline V lookup: CDR1 KGHSH, CDR2 LQKENI. The ends were cut back, 2 bases at V and 0 bases at J, with 5 bases in the middle. The CDR3 covers 13 residues. CDR3 DNA: TGTGCCAGCTCACCATCCAACTCCTACGAGCAGTACTTC. Its protein is CASSPSNSYEQYF. The complete variable domain, with remaining parts taken from reference TRBV18 and TRBJ2-7, reads NAGVMQNPRHLVRRRGQEARLRCSPMKGHSHVYWYRQLPEEGLKFMVYLQKENIIDESGMPKERFSAEFPKEGPSILRIQQVVRGDSAAYFCASSPSNSYEQYFGPGTRLTVT.

This clone was counted a single time. The rearrangement joins TRBV5-6 to TRBJ2-7, with 8 bases identical to TRBD1. Germline V CDR1 and CDR2: SGHDT, YYEEEE. V lost 4 bases and J lost 6; bases outside the gene matches: 9. The CDR3 is 14 residues long. CDR3 coding DNA: TGTGCCAGCAGCACCCGGACAGGGACGGGCGAGCAGTACTTC. Encoded protein: CASSTRTGTGEQYF.

The chain carries TRBV28 and TRBJ1-2; 10 bases line up with TRBD1. The germline gives CDR1 MDHEN, CDR2 SYDVKM. The J segment lost 7 bases and the V segment lost 7 bases, leaving 12 bases of the junction unmatched. The CDR3 is 15 amino acids. In DNA form, the CDR3 reads TGTGCCAGCATCGGGACAGGGGTTCTTCGGGTTGGCTACACCTTC. Residues: CASIGTGVLRVGYTF.

The chain links TRBV2 to TRBJ2-7, with TRBD1 matching 10 bases. The germline gives CDR1 SNHLY, CDR2 FYNNEI. Unmatched junction bases numbered 8, after V lost 5 bases and J lost 4 bases. The CDR3 has 15 residues. The CDR3 coding sequence is TGTGCCAGCAGTTACACCGGGACAGGGGTTTACGAGCAGTACGTC. Translation: CASSYTGTGVYEQYV.

The chain couples TRBV4-2 to TRBJ1-2, with D uncertain. Germline CDR1 LGHNA, CDR2 YNFKEQ. CDR3 size: 15 residues. V dropped 2 bases and J dropped 0 bases, with 10 bases sitting between them. CDR3 amino acids: CASSQQRVANYGYTF. The CDR3 DNA reads as TGTGCCAGCAGCCAACAGAGGGTCGCTAACTATGGCTACACCTTC.

The chain recombines TRBV28 with TRBJ2-7; TRBD1 aligns across 10 bases. Germline CDR1 and CDR2: MDHEN and SYDVKM. J lost 4 bases, V lost 6 bases, and 9 bases had no gene match. This CDR3 has 15 residues. CDR3 sequence reads: CASSTLGQGSYEQYF. The CDR3 nucleotides are TGTGCCAGCAGCACATTGGGACAGGGGTCTTACGAGCAGTACTTC.

The CDR3 loop reads CAISEVSGGAYEQYV. For the CDR3, the DNA is TGTGCCATCAGTGAAGTTAGCGGGGGGGCTTACGAGCAGTACGTC. The genes are TRBV10-3 and TRBJ2-7; 11 nucleotides match TRBD2. CDR1 is ENHRY, CDR2 SYGVKD, per germline. Losses at the gene ends were 3 bases for V and 4 bases for J; bases not matched to a gene: 5. CDR3 size: 15 residues.

This clone was found a few times. The rearrangement joins TRBV27 to TRBJ2-7, with D hard to call. From germline, CDR1 is MNHEY and CDR2 SMNVEV (reference sequence). The ends were cut back, 3 bases at V and 0 bases at J, with 9 bases in the middle. The CDR3 is 14 residues long. CDR3 region: CASSFLGNSYEQYF. In DNA, the CDR3 is TGTGCCAGCAGTTTTTTGGGTAACTCCTACGAGCAGTACTTC.

The V call is TRBV10-2, the J call TRBJ1-1, with a weak D call TRBD1 (5 bases). The CDR3 runs to 15 residues. The germline V gene encodes CDR1 WSHSY and CDR2 SAAADI. Trimming cost V 2 bases and J 4 bases, with 14 bases left between them. CDR3 protein: CASSEALLGGTEAFF. In nucleotides, the CDR3 is TGCGCCAGCAGTGAGGCCCTGCTCGGGGGCACTGAAGCTTTCTTT.

The genes are TRBV6-5 and TRBJ2-5, with 8 bases that match TRBD2. Germline V gives CDR1 MNHEY, CDR2 SVGAGI. The CDR3 loop spans 15 amino acids. Germline trimming cut 2 bases from V and 5 bases from J; bases unmatched to any gene: 7. The CDR3 reads CASSYERGTAETQYF. CDR3 in DNA: TGTGCCAGCAGTTACGAGCGGGGGACGGCGGAGACCCAGTACTTC.

V and J are TRBV10-3 and TRBJ2-1; 10 nucleotides match TRBD2. V was clipped by 3 bases and J by 8 bases; unmatched bases: 7. This CDR3 spans 15 amino acids. CDR1 is ENHRY and CDR2 is SYGVKD in the germline V gene. The CDR3 coding sequence is TGTGCCATCAGTGACCTAGCGGGGGTTACGTATGAGCAGTTCTTC. It encodes CAISDLAGVTYEQFF.

CDR3 bases: TGTGCCAGCTCACCACCGTCAGGGACGCGCGAGCAGTACTTC. Residues: CASSPPSGTREQYF. The chain recombines TRBV18 with TRBJ2-7, with D perhaps matching TRBD1 or TRBD2 (5 bases each). The CDR3 consists of 14 residues. The V gene lost 0 bases and the J gene lost 6 bases, with 12 bases spanning the gap. Germline V gene lookup returns CDR1 KGHSH and CDR2 LQKENI.

The table lists this clone with a few counts. The chain has TRBV7-3 and TRBJ2-4, with D tentatively TRBD2 (6 bases). Germline CDR1 SGHTA, CDR2 FQGTGA. This CDR3 has 15 residues. V lost 5 bases and J 6 bases, leaving 17 bases between the germline ends. The CDR3 DNA reads as TGTGCCAGCAGCCTCGCCGGGACCGGGGGAAACATTCAGTACTTC. It is translated as CASSLAGTGGNIQYF.

This chain joins TRBV6-1 and TRBJ1-2, with no clear D. The CDR3 runs to 14 residues. Germline V gene lookup returns CDR1 MNHNS and CDR2 SASEGT. V lost 0 bases and J lost 1, with 6 bases in between. The CDR3 coding sequence is TGTGCCAGCAGTGAAGCGCAAGTTAACTATGGCTACACCTTC. Residues: CASSEAQVNYGYTF.

The chain uses TRBV4-1 and TRBJ2-1, with D tentatively TRBD1 (6 bases). Germline V CDR1 and CDR2: MGHRA, YSYEKL. V was shortened by 5 bases and J by 4 bases, with 12 bases between the two germline ends. The CDR3 runs to 14 residues. The CDR3 sequence is CASSLGQTYNEQFF. The CDR3 DNA sequence: TGCGCCAGCAGCTTAGGACAGACTTACAATGAGCAGTTCTTC.